Below, 3 T cell receptor beta chains from the same sample are listed, as sequenced in a study of blood T cell repertoires in COVID-19. The assay was immunoSEQ multiplex PCR, and TCRdb's table has in-frame clones only and misses some. The sample carries hundreds of thousands of clones, about 87% recorded once. Sequencing used peripheral blood. Receptors originate from a man aged 65-85 years with acute or convalescent COVID-19.

The chain is built from TRBV9 and TRBJ2-3; the match to TRBD2 covers 9 bases. The V and J ends lost 4 bases and 2 bases, in that order; junction bases with no gene match: 5. Germline CDR1 SGDLS, CDR2 YYNGEE. The CDR3 extends over 15 amino acids. The CDR3 coding sequence is TGTGCCAGCAGCCTTAGCGGGGGAGCCACAGATACGCAGTATTTT. Its protein product is CASSLSGGATDTQYF.

The count of this clone is one. The CDR3 DNA sequence: TGCGCCAGCAGCTTCGACTATACAACAGATACGCAGTATTTT. Encoded protein: CASSFDYTTDTQYF. This chain connects TRBV5-1 to TRBJ2-3; D is perhaps TRBD2 (5 bases). The CDR3 length is 14 residues. Germline values: CDR1 SGHRS, CDR2 YFSETQ. Trimming shortened V by 2 bases and J by 3 bases, and 10 bases separated the two germline ends.

V gene TRBV7-2 combines with J gene TRBJ2-7, with TRBD2 matching over 7 bases. The junction had 18 bases not matched to a gene; V was cut back by 4 bases and J by 6 bases. The CDR3 consists of 17 residues. CDR1 SGHTA and CDR2 FQGNSA come from the germline V gene. The CDR3 protein is CASSSIIGRGRRGEQYF. The CDR3 nucleotides read TGTGCCAGCAGCTCAATAATCGGGCGCGGGAGAAGAGGCGAGCAGTACTTC. Using reference TRBV7-2 and TRBJ2-7 for the parts outside the CDR3, the full variable domain is GAGVSQSPSNKVTEKGKDVELRCDPISGHTALYWYRQSLGQGLEFLIYFQGNSAPDKSGLPSDRFSAERTGGSVSTLTIQRTQQEDSAVYLCASSSIIGRGRRGEQYFGPGTRLTVT.